This T cell receptor beta chain was obtained from a study of graft-versus-host responses after intestinal transplantation. The CDR3 sequence is 11 residues long. The ends were cut back, 10 bases at V and 3 bases at J, with 10 bases in the middle. Germline V gives CDR1 SNHLY, CDR2 FYNNEI. Generated by immunoSEQ multiplex PCR, the TCRdb table keeps only in-frame clones and is missing some. The sample shows around 40,000 clones, around 83% of them seen only once. V is TRBV2 and J is TRBJ2-7; unclear D gene. Sequences were derived from PBMCs, sampled less than 1,400 days after transplant. The TCR sequence derives from a human patient who received an intestinal transplant, so some T cells may come from the graft donor. This chain's CDR3 is CATRLGYEQYF. The CDR3 nucleotides are TGTGCCACCCGTTTGGGCTACGAGCAGTACTTC.